This passage covers 9 T cell receptor beta chains from one sample sequenced in a study of early T cells in non-severe SARS-CoV-2 infection (dated by TCRdb to the early 2020s). The library came from 5' RACE. TCRdb names NextSeq 500 as the instrument used. The raw public reads went through TCRdb reprocessing: fastp at Q25, MiXCR clone calling, in-frame beta chains kept. Merged by CDR3 protein, the rows form single entries marked with the most common genes and DNA. The sample table shows about 83,000 distinct CDR3 sequences, and about 10% are seen once. The top ten hold approximately 8% of the sample. The material was whole blood, obtained at baseline. The source of these receptors is an adult who was a healthcare worker with PCR-confirmed SARS-CoV-2 infection or an uninfected control (not recorded which).

The chain recombines TRBV6-5 with TRBJ1-2, with D possibly being TRBD1 (6 bases). V lost 7 bases and J lost 2, with 11 bases in between. Germline loops: CDR1 MNHEY, CDR2 SVGAGI. The CDR3 spans 13 residues. The CDR3 region has the DNA TGTGCCAGCACTAGGGACACCAACTATGGCTACACCTTC. Amino acids: CASTRDTNYGYTF.

Many counts were recorded for this clonotype. The rearrangement joins TRBV4-1 to TRBJ2-7; D is perhaps TRBD1 (6 bases). Trimming cost V 4 bases and J 6 bases, with 19 bases left between them. The V gene's germline CDR1 is MGHRA and CDR2 YSYEKL. The CDR3 has 15 amino acids. The CDR3 loop reads CASSPQVGEGGEQYF. As DNA, the CDR3 is TGCGCCAGCAGCCCACAGGTCGGGGAAGGGGGCGAGCAGTACTTC.

This clonotype was counted between two and nine times. The CDR3 sequence is CASSPQGSYTGELFF. The CDR3 DNA sequence: TGTGCCAGCAGCCCACAAGGCTCCTACACCGGGGAGCTGTTTTTT. This rearrangement joins TRBV9 to TRBJ2-2; D uncertain. The CDR3 has 15 amino acids. Germline V CDR1 and CDR2: SGDLS, YYNGEE. The V gene lost 4 bases and the J gene lost 3 bases, with 13 bases spanning the gap.

The rearrangement links TRBV7-2 to TRBJ2-2; D gene uncertain. Per the germline V gene, CDR1 is SGHTA and CDR2 is FQGNSA. V was shortened by 5 bases and J by 3 bases, with 10 bases between the two germline ends. This CDR3 region has 14 residues. This chain's CDR3 is CASSTLGDTGELFF. The CDR3, as DNA: TGTGCCAGCAGCACCCTTGGGGACACCGGGGAGCTGTTTTTT. The whole variable domain, filled in from reference TRBV7-2 and TRBJ2-2, reads GAGVSQSPSNKVTEKGKDVELRCDPISGHTALYWYRQSLGQGLEFLIYFQGNSAPDKSGLPSDRFSAERTGGSVSTLTIQRTQQEDSAVYLCASSTLGDTGELFFGEGSRLTVL.

This clonotype was seen repeatedly, ten times or more. The rearrangement uses TRBV18 and TRBJ2-7, with TRBD2 as a possible D gene (5 bases). The CDR3 loop spans 15 amino acids. Germline V CDR1 and CDR2: KGHSH, LQKENI. Trimming stripped 4 bases from V and 3 bases from J, with 16 bases between. CDR3: CASSRRKDGDYEQYF. The CDR3 region has the DNA TGTGCCAGCTCACGAAGAAAGGACGGGGACTACGAGCAGTACTTC.

The V call is TRBV11-3, the J call TRBJ2-1; no definite D call. The CDR3 sequence is 13 residues long. Trimming stripped 4 bases from V and 0 bases from J, with 4 bases between. Germline values: CDR1 SGHNT, CDR2 YENEEA. The CDR3 nucleotides read TGTGCCAGCAGCTCGAGCTCCTACAATGAGCAGTTCTTC. It translates to CASSSSSYNEQFF.

J is TRBJ1-3 and V is TRBV10-3; TRBD1 agrees at 8 bases. The trim removed 6 bases at V and 4 bases at J, leaving 8 bases unmatched. CDR1 and CDR2 (germline): ENHRY, SYGVKD. This CDR3 has 15 amino acids. The CDR3 here is CAISPTGEKGNTIYF. CDR3 DNA sequence: TGTGCCATCAGCCCGACAGGGGAGAAAGGAAACACCATATATTTT.

This rearrangement joins TRBV6-1 to TRBJ2-3; no clear D. V was clipped by 2 bases and J by 2 bases, with 8 bases between them. CDR3 length: 14 amino acids. From germline, CDR1 is MNHNS and CDR2 SASEGT. CDR3 sequence: CASSEIPLTDTQYF. The CDR3 DNA sequence: TGTGCCAGCAGTGAAATCCCACTCACAGATACGCAGTATTTT.

The chain uses TRBV2 and TRBJ2-5; D is unresolved. V was cut by 7 bases and J by 5 bases, with 17 bases left in between. The CDR3 is 14 residues long. Germline V gene lookup returns CDR1 SNHLY and CDR2 FYNNEI. CDR3 sequence reads: CASTERLLGETQYF. CDR3 in DNA: TGTGCCAGCACCGAACGACTGCTAGGGGAGACCCAGTACTTC.